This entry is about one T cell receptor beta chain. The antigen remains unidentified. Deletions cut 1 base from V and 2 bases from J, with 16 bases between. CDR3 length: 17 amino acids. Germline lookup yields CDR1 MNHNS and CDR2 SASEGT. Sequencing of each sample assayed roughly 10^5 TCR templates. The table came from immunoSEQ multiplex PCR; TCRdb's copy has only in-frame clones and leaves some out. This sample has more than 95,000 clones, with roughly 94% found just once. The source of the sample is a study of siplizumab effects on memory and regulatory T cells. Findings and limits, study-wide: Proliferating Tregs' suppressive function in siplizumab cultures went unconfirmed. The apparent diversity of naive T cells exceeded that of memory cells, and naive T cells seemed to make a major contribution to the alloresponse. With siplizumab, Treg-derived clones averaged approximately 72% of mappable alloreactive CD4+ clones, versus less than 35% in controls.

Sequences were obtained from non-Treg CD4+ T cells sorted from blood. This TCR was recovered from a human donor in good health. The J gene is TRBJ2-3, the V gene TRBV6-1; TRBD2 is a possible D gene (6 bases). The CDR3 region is CASSEDRAGRLTDTQYF. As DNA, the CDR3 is TGTGCCAGCAGTGAAGATCGAGCGGGTAGACTCACAGATACGCAGTATTTT.